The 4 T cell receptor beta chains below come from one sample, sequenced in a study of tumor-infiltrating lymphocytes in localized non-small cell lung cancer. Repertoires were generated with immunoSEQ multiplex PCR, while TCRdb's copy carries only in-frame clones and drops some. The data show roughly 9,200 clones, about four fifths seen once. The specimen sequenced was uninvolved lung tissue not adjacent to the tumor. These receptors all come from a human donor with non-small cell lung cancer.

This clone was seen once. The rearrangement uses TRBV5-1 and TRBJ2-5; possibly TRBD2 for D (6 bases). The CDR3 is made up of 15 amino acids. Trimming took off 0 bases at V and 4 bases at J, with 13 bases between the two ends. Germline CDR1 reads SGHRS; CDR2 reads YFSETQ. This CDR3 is CASSLAPGRSETQYF. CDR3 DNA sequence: TGCGCCAGCAGCTTGGCCCCGGGGAGGTCAGAGACCCAGTACTTC.

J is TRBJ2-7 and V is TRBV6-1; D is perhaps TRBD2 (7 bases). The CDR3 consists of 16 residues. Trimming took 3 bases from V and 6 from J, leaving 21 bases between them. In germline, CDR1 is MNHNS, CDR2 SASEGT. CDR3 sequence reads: CASSDYARGALLEQYF. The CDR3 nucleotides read TGTGCCAGCAGTGATTACGCTCGGGGGGCCCTACTCGAGCAGTACTTC.

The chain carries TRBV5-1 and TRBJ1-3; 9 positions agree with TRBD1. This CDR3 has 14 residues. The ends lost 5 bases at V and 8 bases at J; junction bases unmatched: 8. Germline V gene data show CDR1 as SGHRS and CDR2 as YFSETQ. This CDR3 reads CASRLDRGADTIYF. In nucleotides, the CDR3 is TGCGCCAGCAGACTCGACAGGGGGGCGGACACCATATATTTT.

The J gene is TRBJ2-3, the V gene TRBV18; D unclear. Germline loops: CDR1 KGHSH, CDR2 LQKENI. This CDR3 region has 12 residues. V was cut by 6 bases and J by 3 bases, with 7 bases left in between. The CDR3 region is CASSKGTDTQYF. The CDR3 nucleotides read TGTGCCAGCTCCAAAGGAACAGATACGCAGTATTTT.